This section outlines one T cell receptor (beta chain) sequence together with its context. The conserved final phenylalanine or tryptophan is absent from the CDR3, which likely points to a read error. Co-extraction of RNA and DNA was performed on about 19-30 mg of unsorted bulk tissue. The data belong to a study of tumor-infiltrating lymphocytes in primary liver carcinoma. Study summary: Staged T1-T3 N0M0, the tumors had sizes that ranged from roughly 4.2 to 10 cm across.

The germline V and J ends were trimmed by 4 bases and 10 bases, with 11 bases remaining between them. CDR1 MGHRA and CDR2 YSYEKL come from the germline V gene. The CDR3 loop spans 12 amino acids. With around 500 ng total RNA as template and a constant-region primer, TCR beta cDNA was made. Nested multiplex PCR, run for three rounds with slightly modified ARM-PCR, yielded TCR beta libraries. Running 10 cycles apiece, the first two PCR rounds relied on TRBV1-TRBV30 forward primers together with a C-beta reverse primer. TCRdb recomputed calls from the multiplex PCR reads with MiXCR, one row per CDR3 protein. Counted here are some 43,000 distinct CDR3 sequences, about three quarters occurring once; the ten biggest clones make up less than 35%.

The TCR comes from a man aged 40-49 years with primary liver carcinoma and hepatitis B virus infection. The chain employs TRBV4-1 and TRBJ2-1; D is unclear. Sequenced input: liver tumor tissue from sampling region 5. Sample subset: tumor region T5, tumor centre. CDR3 protein: CASSRAGTEQFL. The CDR3 coding sequence is TGCGCCAGCAGCCGAGCAGGAACCGAGCAGTTCCTC.